These 18 T cell receptor beta chains share one sample of origin, sequenced in a study of T cells in Graves' hyperthyroidism and ophthalmopathy (dated by TCRdb to about 2019). Library generation was performed with multiplex PCR. Sequencing used an Illumina HiSeq 2000. TCR beta CDR3 regions were amplified from RNA transcripts. The TCR CDR3 was subjected to a first round of RT-PCR using the HTBI primer set and the Qiagen OneStep RT-PCR kit. TCRdb reanalyzed the raw reads on its own, using fastp at Q25 for trimming and MiXCR for clone calling, and kept in-frame beta chains. All rows with the same CDR3 protein become a single entry with the most common DNA and genes. The table for this sample lists nearly 600,000 distinct CDR3 sequences; approximately 13% of them were counted only once. The top ten clonotypes cover roughly 6.2% of the sample. The sequenced sample was blood. Receptors originate from a woman under 40 with Graves' hyperthyroidism that later progressed to Graves' ophthalmopathy.

The sample holds many counts of this clonotype. J is TRBJ2-1 and V is TRBV19; a possible D gene is TRBD2 (6 bases). This CDR3 has 16 amino acids. Between the trimmed V and J ends, which lost 1 base and 8 bases, there was a span of 18 bases. Per the germline V gene, CDR1 is LNHDA and CDR2 is SQIVND (reference sequence). The CDR3 coding sequence is TGTGCCAGTAGTATAGCCCGGGACTCTCTGACCGATGAGCAGTTCTTC. Its protein product is CASSIARDSLTDEQFF.

This clonotype was picked up many times. The chain recombines TRBV29-1 with TRBJ2-1, with no clear D. Germline assignment: CDR1 SQVTM and CDR2 ANQGSEA. The germline V and J ends were trimmed by 0 bases and 7 bases, with 7 bases remaining between them. The length of the CDR3 is 12 residues. The CDR3 reads CSVEERVNEQFF. In nucleotides, the CDR3 is TGCAGCGTTGAAGAACGGGTAAATGAGCAGTTCTTC.

This clonotype was seen at least ten times. J is TRBJ2-1 and V is TRBV12-3 or TRBV12-4; tentative D call: TRBD2 (6 bases). V was cut by 6 bases and J by 8 bases, with 20 bases left in between. The CDR3 consists of 15 residues. The CDR3 coding sequence is TGTGCCAGCAGGCCGGGGGAAACACACATCGATGAGCAGTTCTTC. This encodes CASRPGETHIDEQFF.

V usage is TRBV20-1 and J usage is TRBJ2-1, with 10 nucleotides matching TRBD2. This CDR3 comprises 14 residues. J gave up 13 bases and V 3 bases, and 12 bases lay outside the gene matches. Germline-derived CDR1 and CDR2 are DFQATT and SNEGSKA (reference sequence). CDR3 protein: CSASVTSGMGEQFF. CDR3 nucleotides: TGCAGTGCTAGTGTCACTAGCGGGATGGGGGAACAGTTCTTC.

This sequence joins TRBV12-3 or TRBV12-4 and TRBJ1-2; D is undetermined. The CDR3 covers 14 residues. Trimming took 8 bases from V and 8 from J, leaving 21 bases between them. The CDR3 sequence: CASAEGFLSGGYTF. CDR3 in DNA: TGTGCCAGCGCCGAAGGCTTTCTGAGTGGGGGCTACACCTTC.

This clonotype came up many times. The chain employs TRBV28 and TRBJ1-3; D unclear. Trimming shortened V by 3 bases and J by 5 bases, and 14 bases separated the two germline ends. Germline assignment: CDR1 MDHEN and CDR2 SYDVKM. This CDR3 region has 15 residues. The CDR3 DNA reads TGTGCCAGCAGTTTTCGCTTAAGAGGCAGAAACACCATATATTTT. Translation gives CASSFRLRGRNTIYF.

This clonotype was recorded at least ten times. The gene calls are TRBV20-1 and TRBJ2-1, with 10 bases aligning to TRBD2. V was clipped by 1 base and J by 7 bases; unmatched bases: 13. Germline V gives CDR1 DFQATT, CDR2 SNEGSKA (reference sequence). The CDR3 loop spans 17 amino acids. CDR3 in amino acids: CSARAQILAGAFNEQFF. For the CDR3, the DNA is TGCAGTGCTAGAGCCCAAATTCTAGCGGGAGCTTTTAATGAGCAGTTCTTC.

This clonotype was detected many times. The gene calls are TRBV5-1 and TRBJ1-1, with unresolved D. CDR1 is SGHRS and CDR2 is YFSETQ in the germline V gene. The CDR3 is 14 residues long. With 0 bases removed from V and 2 bases from J, the gap between germline ends came to 8 bases. The DNA of the CDR3 is TGCGCCAGCAGCTTGGGGGCCAGTAACACTGAAGCTTTCTTT. Its translation: CASSLGASNTEAFF.

At least ten counts were recorded for this clonotype. This chain joins TRBV6-5 and TRBJ1-3; D perhaps matches TRBD1 (5 bases). CDR1 is MNHEY, CDR2 SVGAGI, per germline. V lost 2 bases and J lost 2, with 13 bases in between. This CDR3 is built from 16 residues. CDR3 coding DNA: TGTGCCAGCAGTTACGAGTGGGGGTTACCTGGAAACACCATATATTTT. It yields the protein CASSYEWGLPGNTIYF.

J is TRBJ2-7 and V is TRBV11-2; TRBD2 matches at 10 bases. J was trimmed by 5 bases and V by 5 bases; bases with no gene match: 6. Germline assignment: CDR1 SGHAT and CDR2 FQNNGV. This CDR3 region has 14 residues. The CDR3 region is CASSPSGRVDEQYF. The CDR3 nucleotides are TGTGCCAGCAGCCCGAGCGGGAGGGTTGACGAGCAGTACTTC.

The chain is built from TRBV5-1 and TRBJ1-2; D is ambiguous. The CDR3 is 14 residues long. Between the trimmed V and J ends, which lost 0 bases and 0 bases, there was a span of 6 bases. Looked up from germline, CDR1 is SGHRS and CDR2 is YFSETQ. The CDR3: CASSLEMTNYGYTF. The CDR3 DNA follows: TGCGCCAGCAGCTTGGAAATGACTAACTATGGCTACACCTTC. The entire variable domain, with the rest obtained from reference TRBV5-1 and TRBJ1-2, is as follows: KAGVTQTPRYLIKTRGQQVTLSCSPISGHRSVSWYQQTPGQGLQFLFEYFSETQRNKGNFPGRFSGRQFSNSRSEMNVSTLELGDSALYLCASSLEMTNYGYTFGSGTRLTVV.

This clonotype showed up many times. V and J are TRBV2 and TRBJ1-2, with a tentative D call TRBD1 (6 bases). Trimming stripped 7 bases from V and 7 bases from J, with 13 bases between. This CDR3 is 12 amino acids long. Germline V gene data show CDR1 as SNHLY and CDR2 as FYNNEI. The CDR3 bases are TGTGCCAGCAAAGGGGGAGGGATTGGCTACACCTTC. This sequence encodes CASKGGGIGYTF.

With respect to this clonotype: A much larger clone lies a single base off, so this may be a read error. The gene calls are TRBV12-3 or TRBV12-4 and TRBJ2-2; 10 positions agree with TRBD1. Trimming took 6 bases from V and 4 from J; bases not matched to a gene: 8. The CDR3 length is 16 residues. The CDR3 DNA sequence: TGTGCCAGCAGGCCAACCGGGACAGGGGTCACCGGGGAGCTGTTTTTT. As protein: CASRPTGTGVTGELFF.

There are a few counts of this clonotype. This chain uses TRBV19 with TRBJ2-3; D not certain. CDR1 LNHDA and CDR2 SQIVND come from the germline V gene (reference sequence). V lost 6 bases to trimming and J lost 1 base, with 11 bases between them. CDR3 length: 14 amino acids. The CDR3 DNA follows: TGTGCCAGTAGGTTATCGGGCGGCACAGATACGCAGTATTTT. Its protein product is CASRLSGGTDTQYF.

This clonotype was counted ten times or more. The chain combines TRBV6-4 with TRBJ2-7; 14 positions agree with TRBD2. This CDR3 is 16 amino acids long. V shed 2 bases and J 6 bases; nucleotides not matched to a gene: 6. The germline gives CDR1 MRHNA, CDR2 SNTAGT. In DNA, the CDR3 is TGTGCCAGCAGTGACCGACTAGCGGGAGGGCCGGGCGAGCAGTACTTC. Translated, it gives CASSDRLAGGPGEQYF.

In this sample, this clonotype turned up many times. This rearrangement joins TRBV10-3 to TRBJ1-2; the match to TRBD1 covers 8 bases. The V and J ends lost 7 bases and 4 bases, in that order; junction bases with no gene match: 5. This CDR3 spans 13 amino acids. The germline V gene has CDR1 ENHRY and CDR2 SYGVKD. CDR3 region: CAINAGGSYGYTF. The DNA of the CDR3 is TGTGCCATCAACGCAGGGGGCAGCTATGGCTACACCTTC.

This clonotype was counted a few times. The chain has TRBV15 and TRBJ2-7, with D unresolved. In germline, CDR1 is LNHNV, CDR2 YYDKDF (reference sequence). Between the trimmed V and J ends, which lost 1 base and 2 bases, there was a span of 9 bases. The CDR3 is 14 residues long. CDR3 protein: CATSRGPEAYEQYF. In nucleotides, the CDR3 is TGTGCCACCAGCAGAGGTCCCGAGGCCTACGAGCAGTACTTC.

This clonotype was observed a few times. The CDR3: CAISDSNREDEQFF. The CDR3 DNA reads as TGTGCCATCAGTGACTCAAACCGAGAGGATGAGCAGTTCTTC. The rearrangement links TRBV10-3 to TRBJ2-1; D unresolved. CDR1 ENHRY and CDR2 SYGVKD come from the germline V gene. V dropped 3 bases and J dropped 8 bases, with 14 bases sitting between them. The CDR3 totals 14 residues.